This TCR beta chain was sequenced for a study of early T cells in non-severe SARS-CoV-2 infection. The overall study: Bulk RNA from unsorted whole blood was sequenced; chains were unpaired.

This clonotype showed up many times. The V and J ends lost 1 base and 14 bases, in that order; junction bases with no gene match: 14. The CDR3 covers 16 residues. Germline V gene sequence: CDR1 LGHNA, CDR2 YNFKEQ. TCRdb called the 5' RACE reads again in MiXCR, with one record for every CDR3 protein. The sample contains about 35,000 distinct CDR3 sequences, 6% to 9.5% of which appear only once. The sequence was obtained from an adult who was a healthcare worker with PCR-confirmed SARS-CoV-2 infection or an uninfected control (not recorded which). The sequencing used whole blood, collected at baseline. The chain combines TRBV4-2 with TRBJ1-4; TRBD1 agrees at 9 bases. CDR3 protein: CASSQGLGDRGLSLFF. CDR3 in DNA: TGTGCCAGCAGCCAAGGTTTGGGAGACAGGGGGTTATCCCTGTTTTTT.